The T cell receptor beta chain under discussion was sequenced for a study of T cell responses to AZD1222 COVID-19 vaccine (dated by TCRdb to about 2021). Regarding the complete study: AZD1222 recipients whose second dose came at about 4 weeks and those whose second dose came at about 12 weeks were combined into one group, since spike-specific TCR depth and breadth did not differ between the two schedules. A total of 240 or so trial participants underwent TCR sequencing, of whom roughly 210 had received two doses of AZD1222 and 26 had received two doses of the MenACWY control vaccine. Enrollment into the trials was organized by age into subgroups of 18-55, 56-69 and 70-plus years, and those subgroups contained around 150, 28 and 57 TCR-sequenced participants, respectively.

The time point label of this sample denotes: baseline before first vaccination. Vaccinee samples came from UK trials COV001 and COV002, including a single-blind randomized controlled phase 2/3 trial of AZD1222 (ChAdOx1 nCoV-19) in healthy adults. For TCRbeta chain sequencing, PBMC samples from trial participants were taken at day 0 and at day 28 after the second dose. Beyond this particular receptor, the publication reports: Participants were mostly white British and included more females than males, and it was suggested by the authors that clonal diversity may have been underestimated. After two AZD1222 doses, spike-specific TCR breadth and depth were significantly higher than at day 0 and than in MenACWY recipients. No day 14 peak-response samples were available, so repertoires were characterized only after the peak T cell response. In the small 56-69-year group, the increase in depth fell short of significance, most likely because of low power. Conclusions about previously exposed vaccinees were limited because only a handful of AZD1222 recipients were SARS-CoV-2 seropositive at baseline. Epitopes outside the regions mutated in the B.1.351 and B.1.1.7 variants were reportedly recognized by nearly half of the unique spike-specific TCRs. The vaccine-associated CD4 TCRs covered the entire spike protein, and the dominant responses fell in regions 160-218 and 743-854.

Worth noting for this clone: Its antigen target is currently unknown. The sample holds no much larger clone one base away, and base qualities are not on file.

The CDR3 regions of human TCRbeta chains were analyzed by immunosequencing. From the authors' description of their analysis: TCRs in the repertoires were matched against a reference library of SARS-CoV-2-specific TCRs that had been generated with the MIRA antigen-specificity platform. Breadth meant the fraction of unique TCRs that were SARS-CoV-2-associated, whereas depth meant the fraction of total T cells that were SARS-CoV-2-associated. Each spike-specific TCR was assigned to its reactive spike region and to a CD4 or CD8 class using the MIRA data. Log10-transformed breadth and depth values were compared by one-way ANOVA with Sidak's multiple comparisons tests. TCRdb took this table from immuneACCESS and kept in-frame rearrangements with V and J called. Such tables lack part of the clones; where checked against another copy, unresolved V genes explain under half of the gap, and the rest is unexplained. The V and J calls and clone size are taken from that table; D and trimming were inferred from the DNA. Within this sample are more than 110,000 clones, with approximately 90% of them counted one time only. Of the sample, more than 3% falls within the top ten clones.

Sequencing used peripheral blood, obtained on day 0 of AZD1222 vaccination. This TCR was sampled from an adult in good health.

The CDR3 corresponds to CASSLQGGPAEAFF. In nucleotides, the sequence is TGCGCCAGCAGCTTACAGGGGGGACCGGCTGAAGCTTTCTTT. Here the chain combines TRBV5-1 and TRBJ1-1, and TRBD1 aligns with 8 junction nucleotides. Germline trimming: 2 bases from V, 6 bases from J; junction bases outside gene matches: 6. Its CDR3 holds 14 amino acids, cysteine through phenylalanine. The kept DNA is CDR3 alone, 42 bases in frame from the first base. Based on the germline V gene, the CDR1 and CDR2 sequences are SGHRS and YFSETQ.